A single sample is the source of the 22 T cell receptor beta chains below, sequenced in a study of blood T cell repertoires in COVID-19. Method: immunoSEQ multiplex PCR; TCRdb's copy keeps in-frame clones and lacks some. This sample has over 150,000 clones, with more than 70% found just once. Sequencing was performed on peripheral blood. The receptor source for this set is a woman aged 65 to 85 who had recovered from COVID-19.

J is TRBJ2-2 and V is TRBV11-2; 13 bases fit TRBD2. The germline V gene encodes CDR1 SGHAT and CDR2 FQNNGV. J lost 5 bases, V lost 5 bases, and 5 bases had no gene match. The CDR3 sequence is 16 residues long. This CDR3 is CASSPGLAGATGELFF. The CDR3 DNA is TGTGCCAGCAGCCCCGGACTAGCGGGAGCAACCGGGGAGCTGTTTTTT.

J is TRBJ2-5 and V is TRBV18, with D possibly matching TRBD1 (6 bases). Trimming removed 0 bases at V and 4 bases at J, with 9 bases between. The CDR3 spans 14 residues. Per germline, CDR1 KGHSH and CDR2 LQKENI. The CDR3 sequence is CASSPPGAPETQYF. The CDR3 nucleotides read TGTGCCAGCTCACCACCGGGGGCGCCAGAGACCCAGTACTTC.

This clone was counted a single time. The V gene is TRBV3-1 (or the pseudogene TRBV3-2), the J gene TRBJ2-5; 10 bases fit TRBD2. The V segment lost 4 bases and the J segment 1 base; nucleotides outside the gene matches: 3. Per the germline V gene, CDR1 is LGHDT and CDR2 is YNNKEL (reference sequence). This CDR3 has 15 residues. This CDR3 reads CASSPLAGSQETQYF. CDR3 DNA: TGTGCCAGCAGCCCACTAGCGGGGTCCCAAGAGACCCAGTACTTC.

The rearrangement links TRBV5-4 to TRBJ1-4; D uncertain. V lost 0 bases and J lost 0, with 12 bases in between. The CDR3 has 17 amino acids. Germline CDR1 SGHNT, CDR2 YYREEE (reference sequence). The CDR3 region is CASSLGARPTTNEKLFF. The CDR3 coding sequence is TGTGCCAGCAGCTTGGGGGCACGACCTACAACTAATGAAAAACTGTTTTTT.

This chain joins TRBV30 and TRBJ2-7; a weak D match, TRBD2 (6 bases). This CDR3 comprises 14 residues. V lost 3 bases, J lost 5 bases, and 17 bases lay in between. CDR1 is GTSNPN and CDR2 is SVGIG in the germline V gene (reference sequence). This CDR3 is CAWSPRLVGNEQYF. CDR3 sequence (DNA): TGTGCCTGGAGCCCCCGACTAGTGGGGAACGAGCAGTACTTC.

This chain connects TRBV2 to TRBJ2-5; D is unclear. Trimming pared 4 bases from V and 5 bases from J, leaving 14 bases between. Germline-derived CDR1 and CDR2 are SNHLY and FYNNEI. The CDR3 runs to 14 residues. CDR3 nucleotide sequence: TGTGCCAGCAGTGGACGGGTGCTTGGGGAGACCCAGTACTTC. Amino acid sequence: CASSGRVLGETQYF.

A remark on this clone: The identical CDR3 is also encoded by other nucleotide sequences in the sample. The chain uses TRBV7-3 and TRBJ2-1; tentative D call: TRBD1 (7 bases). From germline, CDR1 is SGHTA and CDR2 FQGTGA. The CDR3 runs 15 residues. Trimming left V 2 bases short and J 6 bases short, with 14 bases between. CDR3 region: CASSLAPGGRNEQFF. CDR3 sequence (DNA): TGTGCCAGCAGCTTAGCTCCAGGGGGGCGCAATGAGCAGTTCTTC.

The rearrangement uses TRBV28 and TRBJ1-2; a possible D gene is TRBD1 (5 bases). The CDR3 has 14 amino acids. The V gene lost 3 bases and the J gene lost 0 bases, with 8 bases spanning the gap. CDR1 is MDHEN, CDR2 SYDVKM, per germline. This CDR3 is CASSLGGSNYGYTF. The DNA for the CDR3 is TGTGCCAGCAGTTTGGGGGGGTCTAACTATGGCTACACCTTC.

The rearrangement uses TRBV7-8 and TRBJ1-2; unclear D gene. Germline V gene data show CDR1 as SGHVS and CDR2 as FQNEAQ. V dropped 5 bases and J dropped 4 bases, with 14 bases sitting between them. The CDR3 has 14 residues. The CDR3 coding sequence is TGTGCCAGCAGCGGTGGGTCCCGGGGCTATGGCTACACCTTC. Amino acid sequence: CASSGGSRGYGYTF.

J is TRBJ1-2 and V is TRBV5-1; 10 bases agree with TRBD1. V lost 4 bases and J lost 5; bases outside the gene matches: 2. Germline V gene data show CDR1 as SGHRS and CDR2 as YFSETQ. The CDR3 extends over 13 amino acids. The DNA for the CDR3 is TGCGCCAGCAGCCCGGACAGGGGGTATGGCTACACCTTC. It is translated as CASSPDRGYGYTF. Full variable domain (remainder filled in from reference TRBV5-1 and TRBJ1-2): KAGVTQTPRYLIKTRGQQVTLSCSPISGHRSVSWYQQTPGQGLQFLFEYFSETQRNKGNFPGRFSGRQFSNSRSEMNVSTLELGDSALYLCASSPDRGYGYTFGSGTRLTVV.

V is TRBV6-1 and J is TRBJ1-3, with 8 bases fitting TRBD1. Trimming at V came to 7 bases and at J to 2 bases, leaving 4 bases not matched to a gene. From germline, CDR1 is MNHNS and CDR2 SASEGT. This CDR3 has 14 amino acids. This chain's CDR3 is CASNDRGTGNTIYF. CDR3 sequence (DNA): TGTGCCAGCAACGACAGGGGAACTGGAAACACCATATATTTT.

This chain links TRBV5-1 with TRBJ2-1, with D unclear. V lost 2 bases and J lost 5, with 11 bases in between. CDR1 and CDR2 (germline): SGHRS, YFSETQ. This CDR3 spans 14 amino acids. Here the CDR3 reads CASSLSGFDNEQFF. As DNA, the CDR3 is TGCGCCAGCAGCTTATCAGGCTTCGACAATGAGCAGTTCTTC.

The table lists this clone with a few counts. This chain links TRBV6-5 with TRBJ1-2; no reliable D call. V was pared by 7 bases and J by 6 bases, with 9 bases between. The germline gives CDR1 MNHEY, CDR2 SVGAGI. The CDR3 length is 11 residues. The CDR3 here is CASTRGDGYTF. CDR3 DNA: TGTGCCAGCACCCGCGGGGATGGCTACACCTTC.

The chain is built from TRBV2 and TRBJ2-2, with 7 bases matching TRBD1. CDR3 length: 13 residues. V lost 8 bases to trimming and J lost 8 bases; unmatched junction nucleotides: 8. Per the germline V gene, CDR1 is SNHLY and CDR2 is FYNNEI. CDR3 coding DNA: TGTGCCAGCCGTACAACAGGGGTTGGGGAGCTGTTTTTT. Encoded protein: CASRTTGVGELFF.

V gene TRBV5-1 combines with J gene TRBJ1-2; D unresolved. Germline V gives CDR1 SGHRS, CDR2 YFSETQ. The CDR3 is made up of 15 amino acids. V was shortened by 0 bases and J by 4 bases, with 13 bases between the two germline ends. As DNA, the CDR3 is TGCGCCAGCAGCTTGGGCTTTGGAGCGGGCTATGGCTACACCTTC. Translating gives CASSLGFGAGYGYTF.

In DNA, the CDR3 is TGCGCCAGCAGCAACAGGGGCCTGAACACTGAAGCTTTCTTT. It is translated as CASSNRGLNTEAFF. This chain connects TRBV4-1 to TRBJ1-1, with 7 bases aligning to TRBD1. The CDR3 sequence is 14 residues long. The V gene end was trimmed by 5 bases and the J gene end by 0 bases; junction bases not matched to a gene: 3. In germline, CDR1 is MGHRA, CDR2 YSYEKL.

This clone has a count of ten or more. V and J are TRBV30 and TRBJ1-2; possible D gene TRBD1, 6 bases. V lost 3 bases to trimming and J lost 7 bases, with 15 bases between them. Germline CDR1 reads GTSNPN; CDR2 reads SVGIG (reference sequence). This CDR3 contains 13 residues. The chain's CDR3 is CAWSATGLGGYTF. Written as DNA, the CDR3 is TGTGCCTGGAGCGCAACAGGGCTAGGTGGCTACACCTTC.

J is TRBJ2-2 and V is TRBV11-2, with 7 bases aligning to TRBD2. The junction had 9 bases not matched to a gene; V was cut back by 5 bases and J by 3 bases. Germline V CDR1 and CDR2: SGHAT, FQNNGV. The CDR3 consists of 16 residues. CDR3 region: CASSRRTSVYTGELFF. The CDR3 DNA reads TGTGCCAGCAGCCGCCGAACTAGCGTATACACCGGGGAGCTGTTTTTT.

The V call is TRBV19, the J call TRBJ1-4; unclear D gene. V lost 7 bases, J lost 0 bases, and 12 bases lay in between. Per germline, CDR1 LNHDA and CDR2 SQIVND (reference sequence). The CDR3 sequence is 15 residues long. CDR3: CASITAAATNEKLFF. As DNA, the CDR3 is TGTGCCAGTATTACGGCGGCCGCAACTAATGAAAAACTGTTTTTT.

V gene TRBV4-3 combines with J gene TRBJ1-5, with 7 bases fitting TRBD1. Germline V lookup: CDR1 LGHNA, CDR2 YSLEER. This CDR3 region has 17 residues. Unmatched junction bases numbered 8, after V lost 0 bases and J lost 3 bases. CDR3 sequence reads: CASSQDRAGGFNQPQHF. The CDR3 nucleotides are TGCGCCAGCAGCCAAGACAGGGCAGGGGGTTTCAATCAGCCCCAGCATTTT.

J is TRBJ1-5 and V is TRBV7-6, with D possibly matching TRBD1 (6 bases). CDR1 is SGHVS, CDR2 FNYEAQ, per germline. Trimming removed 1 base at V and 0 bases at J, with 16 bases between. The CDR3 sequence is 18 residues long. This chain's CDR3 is CASSLVPPGHNSNQPQHF. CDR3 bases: TGTGCCAGCAGCTTAGTCCCCCCGGGACACAATAGCAATCAGCCCCAGCATTTT.

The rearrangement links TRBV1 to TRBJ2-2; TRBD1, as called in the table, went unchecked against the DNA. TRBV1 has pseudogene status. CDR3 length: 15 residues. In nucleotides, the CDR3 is TGCACCAGCACACCGCCAAGGGGCTGGGGCCGGGAGCTGTTTTTT. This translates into CTSTPPRGWGRELFF.